Detailed here is one TCR beta chain. The target antigen is unknown. Trimming stripped 7 bases from V and 4 bases from J, with 14 bases between. The CDR3 runs to 14 residues. Each CDR3 protein gets one entry after TCRdb re-called the 5' RACE reads with MiXCR. The sample carries a few hundred thousand distinct CDR3 sequences, roughly 20% recorded once. This sample is part of a study of T-cell memory formation after mild COVID-19. Study background: TCR clusters largely stayed donor specific. Findings and limits, study-wide: Researchers found some responding clones in pre-infection memory, a sign that cross-reactive memory joined.

The chain links TRBV12-3 or TRBV12-4 to TRBJ1-3; D gene uncertain. This receptor was obtained from a man between 18 and 35 years old who had mild COVID-19 (a few samples of this study predate the infection). Cell type and time point are not known. Sequences were obtained from PBMCs or a T cell subset sorted from them (not recorded which). CDR3 coding DNA: TGTGCCAGCACCCGTAGGGAGTACGGAAACACCATATATTTT. Translating gives CASTRREYGNTIYF.